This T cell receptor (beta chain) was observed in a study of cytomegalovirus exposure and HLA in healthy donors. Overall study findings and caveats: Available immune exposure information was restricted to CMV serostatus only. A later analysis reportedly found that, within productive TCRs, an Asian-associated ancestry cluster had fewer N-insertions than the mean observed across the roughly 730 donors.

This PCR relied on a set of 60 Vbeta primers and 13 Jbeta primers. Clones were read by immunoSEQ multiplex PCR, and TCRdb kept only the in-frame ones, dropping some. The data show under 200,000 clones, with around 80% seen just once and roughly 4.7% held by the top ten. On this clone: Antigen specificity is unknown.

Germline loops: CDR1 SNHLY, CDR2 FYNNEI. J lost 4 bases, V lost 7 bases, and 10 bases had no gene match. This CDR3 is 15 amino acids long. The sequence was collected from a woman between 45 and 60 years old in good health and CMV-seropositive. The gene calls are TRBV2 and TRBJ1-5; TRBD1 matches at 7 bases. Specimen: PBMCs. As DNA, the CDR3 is TGTGCCAGCACCAAAAGGGGGCAGACAAATCAGCCCCAGCATTTT. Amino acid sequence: CASTKRGQTNQPQHF.